This paragraph reports one T cell receptor beta chain. In the authors' workflow: Amplified reference gene primers provided the basis for estimating nucleated cell counts. Clones were sequenced by immunoSEQ multiplex PCR, and TCRdb holds only the in-frame ones, with some missing. The V and J calls and clone size come from that table; D and trimming were worked out from the DNA. The sample consists of approximately 200,000 clones, around nine tenths of them appearing once. This sample is part of a study of blood T cell repertoires in COVID-19. Study background: Sites in the United States, Italy and Spain provided acute and convalescent COVID-19 samples.

The CDR3 is 14 residues long. Germline CDR1 LGHDT, CDR2 YNNKEL (reference sequence). The V end lost 3 bases, the J end lost 3 bases, and 11 bases lay between the germline ends. Sequencing input: peripheral blood. This rearrangement joins TRBV3-1 (or the pseudogene TRBV3-2) to TRBJ1-2, with D perhaps TRBD1 (5 bases). The source is an older woman with acute or convalescent COVID-19. CDR3 coding DNA: TGTGCCAGCAGCCAGGCGCGGGGACACTATGGCTACACCTTC. Encoded protein: CASSQARGHYGYTF.